Included here is one TCR beta chain sequence, with context. Libraries were prepared by immunoSEQ multiplex PCR; TCRdb keeps only in-frame clonotypes and omits some of them. The sample has about 2.2 million clones, approximately 94% seen once. These data are taken from a study of shared clonotypes between healthy human individuals. The CDR3 has 16 residues. CDR1 SGHTS and CDR2 YDEGEE come from the germline V gene. Trimming left V 2 bases short and J 6 bases short, with 21 bases between. CD45RO negativity and positive selection for CCR7 defined naive CD8 cells, a population that excluded terminally differentiated effector memory CD45RA+ cells.

The genes are TRBV5-8 and TRBJ2-7; D tentatively reads TRBD1 or TRBD2 (5 bases each). The sequenced material came from naive CD8+ T cells from PBMCs. The TCR originated in a man between 18 and 35 years old in good health. Some clones in this sample may be carry-over from other donors' samples. In nucleotides, the CDR3 is TGTGCCAGCAGCTTACTTCCTGTCGGGGCCGATTGCGAGCAGTACTTC. Translated: CASSLLPVGADCEQYF.